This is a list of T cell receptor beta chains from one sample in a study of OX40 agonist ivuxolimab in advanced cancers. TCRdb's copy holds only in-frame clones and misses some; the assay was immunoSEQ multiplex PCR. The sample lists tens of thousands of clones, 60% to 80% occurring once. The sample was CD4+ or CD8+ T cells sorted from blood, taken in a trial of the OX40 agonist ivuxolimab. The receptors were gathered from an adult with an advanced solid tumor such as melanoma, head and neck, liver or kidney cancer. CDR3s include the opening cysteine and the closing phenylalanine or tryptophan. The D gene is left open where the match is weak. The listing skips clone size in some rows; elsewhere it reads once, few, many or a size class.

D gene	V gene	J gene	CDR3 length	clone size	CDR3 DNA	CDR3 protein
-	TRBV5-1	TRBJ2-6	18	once	TGCGCCAGCAGCGAGGAACAGGGATTGGGGGCTGGGGCCAACGTCCTGACTTTC	CASSEEQGLGAGANVLTF
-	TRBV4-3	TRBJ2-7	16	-	TGCGCCAGCAGCCGGAATCGGGTCCATTCGACCTACGAGCAGTACTTC	CASSRNRVHSTYEQYF
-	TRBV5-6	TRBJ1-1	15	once	TGTGCCAGCAACACGCCGTATCGGGGGCTCACTGAAGCTTTCTTT	CASNTPYRGLTEAFF
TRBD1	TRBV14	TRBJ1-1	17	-	TGTGCCAGCAGCCACGTGACGACAGGGCGGAGCAAGCCTGAAGCTTTCTTT	CASSHVTTGRSKPEAFF
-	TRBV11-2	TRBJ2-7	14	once	TGTGCCAGCAGCTCGGACAGCGCGACCTACGAGCAGTACTTC	CASSSDSATYEQYF
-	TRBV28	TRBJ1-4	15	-	TGTGCCAGCAGTTTCGGGAGTAGATTGGCTGAAAAACTGTTTTTT	CASSFGSRLAEKLFF
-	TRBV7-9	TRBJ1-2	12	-	TGTGCCAGCAGCTCAGGCCATTATGGCTACACCTTC	CASSSGHYGYTF
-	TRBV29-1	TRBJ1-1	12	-	TGCAGCGTTGCAACTACGAACACTGAAGCTTTCTTT	CSVATTNTEAFF
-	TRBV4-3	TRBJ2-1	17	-	TGCGCCAGCAGCCAAGAGATAGGGTCAAGCTCCTACAATGAGCAGTTCTTC	CASSQEIGSSSYNEQFF
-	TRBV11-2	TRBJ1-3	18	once	TGTGCCAGCAGCTTAGACTCATCCCGACACAACTCTGGAAACACCATATATTTT	CASSLDSSRHNSGNTIYF
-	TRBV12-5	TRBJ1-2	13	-	TGTGCTAGTGGTTCCGACAGCAACTATGGCTACACCTTC	CASGSDSNYGYTF
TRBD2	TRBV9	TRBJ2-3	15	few	TGTGCCAGCGCAGGTGGGCTAGCGGGGCCAGATACGCAGTATTTT	CASAGGLAGPDTQYF
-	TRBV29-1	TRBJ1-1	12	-	TGCAGCGTTGAACGAGGAATCGCTGAAGCTTTCTTT	CSVERGIAEAFF
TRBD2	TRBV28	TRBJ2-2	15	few	TGTGCCAGCACGGCGTGGGCTAGCGGGAGTCGGGAGCTGTTTTTT	CASTAWASGSRELFF
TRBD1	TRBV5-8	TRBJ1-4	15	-	TGTGCCAGCAGCGACCCGGGACAGCCTTATGAAAAACTGTTTTTT	CASSDPGQPYEKLFF
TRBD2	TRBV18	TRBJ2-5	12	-	TGTGCCAGCTCCCCCGGGGAGGGGACCCAGTACTTC	CASSPGEGTQYF
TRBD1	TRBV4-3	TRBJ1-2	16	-	TGCGCCAGCAGCCAAGAAAGGACAGGGGTGGGCTATGGCTACACCTTC	CASSQERTGVGYGYTF
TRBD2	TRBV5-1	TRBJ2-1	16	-	TGCGCCAGCAGCTTGGCCGTAGCGGGCGGGTACAATGAGCAGTTCTTC	CASSLAVAGGYNEQFF
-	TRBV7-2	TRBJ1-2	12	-	TGTGCCAGCAGCTTAGGGTCGGGTGGCTACACCTTC	CASSLGSGGYTF
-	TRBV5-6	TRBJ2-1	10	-	TGTGCCAGCAGCGGGGCGCGGCAGTTCTTC	CASSGARQFF
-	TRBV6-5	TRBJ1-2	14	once	TGTGCCAGCAGTTCGAAGGGAGGGAACTATGGCTACACCTTC	CASSSKGGNYGYTF
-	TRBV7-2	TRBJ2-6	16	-	TGTGCCAGCAGCCCACAGGGCGGGGCTGGGGCCAACGTCCTGACTTTC	CASSPQGGAGANVLTF
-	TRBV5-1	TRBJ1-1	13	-	TGCGCCAGCAGCTTGTCGGTAAGCACTGAAGCTTTCTTT	CASSLSVSTEAFF
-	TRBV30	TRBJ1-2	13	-	TGTGCCTGGAGTGCCAACAGGGTCTATGGCTACACCTTC	CAWSANRVYGYTF